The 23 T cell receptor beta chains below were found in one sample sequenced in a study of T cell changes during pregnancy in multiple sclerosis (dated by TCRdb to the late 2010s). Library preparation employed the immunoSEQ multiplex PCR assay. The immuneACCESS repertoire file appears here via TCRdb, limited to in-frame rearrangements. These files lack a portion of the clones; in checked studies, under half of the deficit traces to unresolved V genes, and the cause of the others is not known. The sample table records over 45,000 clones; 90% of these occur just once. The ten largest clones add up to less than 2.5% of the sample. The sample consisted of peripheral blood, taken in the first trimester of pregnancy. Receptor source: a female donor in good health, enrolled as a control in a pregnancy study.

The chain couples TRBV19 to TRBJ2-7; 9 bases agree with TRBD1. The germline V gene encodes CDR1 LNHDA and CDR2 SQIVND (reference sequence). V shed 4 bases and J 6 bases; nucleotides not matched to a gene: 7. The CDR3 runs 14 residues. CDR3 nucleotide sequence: TGTGCCAGTAGTAAGACAGGGGGTGCCGCCGAGCAGTACTTC. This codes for CASSKTGGAAEQYF.

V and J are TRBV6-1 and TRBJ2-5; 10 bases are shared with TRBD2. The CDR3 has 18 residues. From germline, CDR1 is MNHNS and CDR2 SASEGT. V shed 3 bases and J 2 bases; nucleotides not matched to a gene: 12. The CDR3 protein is CASSDRSPSTSGQETQYF. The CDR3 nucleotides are TGTGCCAGCAGTGACCGGTCCCCCTCGACTAGCGGGCAAGAGACCCAGTACTTC.

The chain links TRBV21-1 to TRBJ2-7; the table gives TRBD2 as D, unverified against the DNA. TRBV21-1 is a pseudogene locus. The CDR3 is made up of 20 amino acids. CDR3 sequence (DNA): TGTGCCAGATCGGAAGTGGATAGTTTGTGGAGACGCAAGGAACAATACGAGCAGTACTTC. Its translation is CARSEVDSLWRRKEQYEQYF.

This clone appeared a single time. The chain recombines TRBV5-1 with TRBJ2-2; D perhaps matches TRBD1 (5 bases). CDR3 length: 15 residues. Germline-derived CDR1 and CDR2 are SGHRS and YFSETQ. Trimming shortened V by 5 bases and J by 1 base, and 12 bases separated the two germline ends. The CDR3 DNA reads TGCGCCAGCAGTCGATGGCAGGGGAACACCGGGGAGCTGTTTTTT. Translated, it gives CASSRWQGNTGELFF.

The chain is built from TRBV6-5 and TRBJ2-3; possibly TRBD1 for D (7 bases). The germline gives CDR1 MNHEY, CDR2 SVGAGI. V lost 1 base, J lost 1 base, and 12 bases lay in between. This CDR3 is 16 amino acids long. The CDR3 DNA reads TGTGCCAGCAGTTACTACAGGGGAGGTGGCACAGATACGCAGTATTTT. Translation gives CASSYYRGGGTDTQYF.

This chain's CDR3 is CASTRQGDTIYF. As DNA, the CDR3 is TGTGCCAGCACCCGACAGGGAGACACCATATATTTT. V and J are TRBV2 and TRBJ1-3; TRBD1 agrees at 7 bases. The CDR3 totals 12 residues. Germline V gene data show CDR1 as SNHLY and CDR2 as FYNNEI. Unmatched junction bases numbered 5, after V lost 7 bases and J lost 8 bases.

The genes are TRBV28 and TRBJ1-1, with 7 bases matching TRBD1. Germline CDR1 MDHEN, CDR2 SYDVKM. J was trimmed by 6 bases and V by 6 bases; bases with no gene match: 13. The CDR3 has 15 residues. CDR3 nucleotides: TGTGCCAGCAGCCTTCAGGGGTTTCAGGGGGCTGAAGCTTTCTTT. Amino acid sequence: CASSLQGFQGAEAFF.

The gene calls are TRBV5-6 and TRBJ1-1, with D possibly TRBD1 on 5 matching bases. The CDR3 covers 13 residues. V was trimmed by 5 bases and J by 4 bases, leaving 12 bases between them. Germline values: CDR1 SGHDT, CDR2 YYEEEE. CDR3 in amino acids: CASSRGEGTEAFF. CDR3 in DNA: TGTGCCAGCAGTCGAGGGGAGGGCACTGAAGCTTTCTTT. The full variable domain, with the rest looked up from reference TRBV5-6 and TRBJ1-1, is DAGVTQSPTHLIKTRGQQVTLRCSPKSGHDTVSWYQQALGQGPQFIFQYYEEEERQRGNFPDRFSGHQFPNYSSELNVNALLLGDSALYLCASSRGEGTEAFFGQGTRLTVV.

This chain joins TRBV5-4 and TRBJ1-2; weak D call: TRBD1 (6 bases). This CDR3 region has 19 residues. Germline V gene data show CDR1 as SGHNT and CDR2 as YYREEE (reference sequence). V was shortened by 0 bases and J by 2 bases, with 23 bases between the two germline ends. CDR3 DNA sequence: TGTGCCAGCAGCTTGGACACTCTCAGGGGACCAGTTAGGAACTATGGCTACACCTTC. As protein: CASSLDTLRGPVRNYGYTF.

CDR3 sequence: CASSENLRGGYTF. The CDR3 DNA reads as TGCGCCAGCAGTGAGAATTTGCGGGGTGGCTACACCTTC. The chain recombines TRBV10-1 with TRBJ1-2; D is uncertain. Per germline, CDR1 WNHNN and CDR2 SYGVQD (reference sequence). The CDR3 is 13 residues long. The V gene lost 2 bases and the J gene lost 7 bases, with 11 bases spanning the gap.

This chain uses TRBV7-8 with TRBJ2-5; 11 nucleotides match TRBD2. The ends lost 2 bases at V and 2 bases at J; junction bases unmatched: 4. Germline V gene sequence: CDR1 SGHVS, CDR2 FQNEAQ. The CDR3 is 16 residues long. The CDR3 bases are TGTGCCAGCAGCTTACTAGCGGGGGGACCACAAGAGACCCAGTACTTC. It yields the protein CASSLLAGGPQETQYF.

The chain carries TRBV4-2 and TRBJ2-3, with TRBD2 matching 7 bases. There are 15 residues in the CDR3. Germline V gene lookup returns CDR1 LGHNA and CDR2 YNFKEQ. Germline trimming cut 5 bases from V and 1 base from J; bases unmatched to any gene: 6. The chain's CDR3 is CASSYSAGGTDTQYF. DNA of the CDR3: TGTGCCAGCAGCTATTCGGCGGGGGGCACAGATACGCAGTATTTT.

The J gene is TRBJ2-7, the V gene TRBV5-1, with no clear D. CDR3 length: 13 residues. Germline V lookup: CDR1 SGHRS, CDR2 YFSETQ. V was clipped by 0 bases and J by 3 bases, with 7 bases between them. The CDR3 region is CASSLEHLYEQYF. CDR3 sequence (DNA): TGCGCCAGCAGCTTGGAACACCTCTACGAGCAGTACTTC.

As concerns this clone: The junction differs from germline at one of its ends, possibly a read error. The CDR3 DNA is TGTGCCAGCTCACCCGTAGGGACTAGCGTTACGAAGAGTTTT. The encoded protein is CASSPVGTSVTKSF. The rearrangement links TRBV18 to TRBJ2-3; 10 nucleotides agree with TRBD2. There are 14 residues in the CDR3. Per the germline V gene, CDR1 is KGHSH and CDR2 is LQKENI.

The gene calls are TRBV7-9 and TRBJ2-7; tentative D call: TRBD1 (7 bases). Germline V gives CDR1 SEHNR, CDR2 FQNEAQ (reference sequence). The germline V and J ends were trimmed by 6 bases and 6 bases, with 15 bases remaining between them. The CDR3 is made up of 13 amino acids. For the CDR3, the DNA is TGTGCCAGCAGGACTCAGGGGGAGGTCGAGCAGTACTTC. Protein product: CASRTQGEVEQYF.

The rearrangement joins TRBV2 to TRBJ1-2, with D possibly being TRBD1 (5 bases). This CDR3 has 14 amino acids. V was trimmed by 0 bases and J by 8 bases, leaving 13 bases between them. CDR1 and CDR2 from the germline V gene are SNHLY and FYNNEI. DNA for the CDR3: TGTGCCAGCAGTGAAGCCGGGCCAGGGCAAGGCTACACCTTC. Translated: CASSEAGPGQGYTF.

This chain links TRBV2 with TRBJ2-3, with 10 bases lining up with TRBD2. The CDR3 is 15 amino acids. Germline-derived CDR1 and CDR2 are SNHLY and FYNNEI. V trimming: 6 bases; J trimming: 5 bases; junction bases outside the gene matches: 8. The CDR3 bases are TGTGCCAGCAGGGAACTAGCGGGGAGAGGAGATACGCAGTATTTT. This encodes CASRELAGRGDTQYF.

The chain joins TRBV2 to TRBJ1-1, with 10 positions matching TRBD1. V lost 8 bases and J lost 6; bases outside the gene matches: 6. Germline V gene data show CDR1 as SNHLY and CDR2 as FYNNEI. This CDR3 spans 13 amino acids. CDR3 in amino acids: CASLLGTGAEAFF. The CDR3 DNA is TGTGCCAGCCTCCTCGGGACAGGGGCTGAAGCTTTCTTT.

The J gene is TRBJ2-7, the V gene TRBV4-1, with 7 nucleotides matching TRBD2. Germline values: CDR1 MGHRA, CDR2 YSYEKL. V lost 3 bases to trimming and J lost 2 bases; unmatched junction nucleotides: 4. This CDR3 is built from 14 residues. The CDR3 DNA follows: TGCGCCAGCAGCCATAACGGGGGGACCTACGAGCAGTACTTC. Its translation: CASSHNGGTYEQYF.

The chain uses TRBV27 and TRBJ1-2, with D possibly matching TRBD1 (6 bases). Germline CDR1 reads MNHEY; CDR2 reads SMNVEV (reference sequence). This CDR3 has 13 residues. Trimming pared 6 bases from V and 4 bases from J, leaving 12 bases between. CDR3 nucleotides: TGTGCCAGCAGGAGAGGACAGAGCTATGGCTACACCTTC. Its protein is CASRRGQSYGYTF.

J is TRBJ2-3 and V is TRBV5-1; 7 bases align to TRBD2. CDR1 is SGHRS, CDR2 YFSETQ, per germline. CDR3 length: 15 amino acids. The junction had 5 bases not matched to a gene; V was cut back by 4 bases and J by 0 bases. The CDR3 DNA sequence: TGCGCCAGCAGCGGGGGGGAGGATAGCACAGATACGCAGTATTTT. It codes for CASSGGEDSTDTQYF.

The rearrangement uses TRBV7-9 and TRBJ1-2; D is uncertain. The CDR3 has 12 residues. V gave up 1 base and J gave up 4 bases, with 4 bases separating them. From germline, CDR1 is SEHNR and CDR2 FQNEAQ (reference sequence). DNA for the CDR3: TGTGCCAGCAGCTTAGACGGCTATGGCTACACCTTC. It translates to CASSLDGYGYTF.

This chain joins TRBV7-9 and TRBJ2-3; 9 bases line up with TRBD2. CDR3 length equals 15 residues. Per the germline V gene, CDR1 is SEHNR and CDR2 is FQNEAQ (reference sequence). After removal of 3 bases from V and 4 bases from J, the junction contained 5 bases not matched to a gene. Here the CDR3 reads CASSLGAGGADTQYF. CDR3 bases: TGTGCCAGCAGCTTGGGAGCGGGGGGTGCAGATACGCAGTATTTT.